This T cell receptor beta chain was recovered during a study of T-cell memory formation after mild COVID-19. Study conclusions and caveats: Confirmation was lacking for SARS-CoV-2 specificity of second-wave clones that peaked on day 37. The study detected some responding clones in pre-infection memory, suggesting cross-reactive memory joined. Mainly in CM and EM were contracting CD4+ clones; CD8+ were in EMRA. Day 15 to 85 contractors were CD4/CD8 balanced; later expanders leaned CD4+.

TCRdb re-called the 5' RACE reads with MiXCR, one entry per CDR3 protein. The table shows approximately 300,000 distinct CDR3 sequences, with less than 20% occurring only once. The CDR3 spans 13 residues. V lost 6 bases, J lost 8 bases, and 7 bases stayed unmatched. A few counts support this clonotype. Its antigen remains unidentified. Sequencing input: PBMCs or a T cell subset sorted from them (not recorded which). This TCR was sampled from a man younger than 35 who had mild COVID-19 (a few samples of this study predate the infection). Cell type and time point are not known. The genes are TRBV12-3 or TRBV12-4 and TRBJ1-2, with 9 bases aligning to TRBD1. Written as DNA, the CDR3 is TGTGCCAGCAGGCCGGGACAGGGATCGGGCTACACCTTC. Encoded protein: CASRPGQGSGYTF.